The following is a TCR beta chain sequence with its context. No cognate antigen has been identified for it. Base qualities are not provided; no much larger clone lies one nucleotide away. The V and J ends are trimmed by 4 bases and 6 bases, leaving 10 bases between them. CDR1 SGHRS and CDR2 YFSETQ were looked up in the germline V gene. Including the terminal cysteine and phenylalanine, the CDR3 comprises 13 residues. The retained sequence is limited to the CDR3, 39 bases, with the frame set at the first base. A single peripheral blood draw of around 120 mL on average was collected from each donor into heparinised tubes. A BD FACSAria II was used to sort naive, central memory, regulatory and stem cell-like memory CD4+ T cells with a panel that included CD45RO, CCR7, CD25, CD127, CD95 and CD27. A purity above 95% was achieved for all sorted populations. Right away, PBMCs were isolated by Lymphoprep density gradient centrifugation and were stained directly, with no culture step. To minimize batch effects, samples were stained and sorted in pairs, one healthy donor with one patient per experiment.

This sample is drawn from a study of beta chain features in type 1 diabetes (dated by TCRdb to the late 2010s). About the full investigation: No differences in mean age, gender distribution, total cell number or subset yield were found between patients and healthy donors. A total of 100 million to 110 million sorted cells were examined across all samples, and a strong correlation was observed between cell number per subset and RNA yield. In the study, TCRB repertoires of sorted circulating CD4+ T cell subsets from recently diagnosed type 1 diabetes patients were compared with those of matched healthy donors. Naive and central memory subsets were obtained from all 30 or so donors, but regulatory and stem cell-like memory subsets were isolated from only 8 patients and roughly eight healthy donors.

Beyond this particular receptor, the publication reports: Because cDNA was sequenced instead of genomic DNA, activated cells with high expression could be over-represented, although the groups did not differ in activation or CD3 levels. A moderate but significant shortening of TCRB CDR3 length was observed in type 1 diabetes patients in all four CD4+ subsets. Naive, central memory and regulatory TCRB repertoires appeared to be more alike among patients than among healthy donors. PCR might favor shorter templates, but patient and control samples were amplified and corrected together, so any skew would affect both groups equally. At VDJ recombination sites, patients with type 1 diabetes made fewer insertions and deleted more nucleotides, a pattern implying thymic rearrangement abnormalities. Because the HLA sub-analyses included only small numbers of individuals, any influence of HLA type on TCRB rearrangement was left unresolved.

The High Capacity cDNA Reverse Transcription Kit was used to reverse transcribe all of the isolated RNA, meaning that expressed TCRB transcripts were what got sequenced. Deep immunoSEQ sequencing was applied to naive, central memory and regulatory T cell samples, giving an average of about 3.4 million total reads per sample. Sorted cells were lysed in RLT buffer, and RNA was extracted using DNase-treated RNeasy Micro or Mini kits according to cell number. Each cell subset was processed separately to prevent cross-contamination, with patient and healthy donor samples processed together. The immunoSEQ multiplex PCR was used to amplify TCRB sequences from cDNA, generating 87-bp fragments that spanned the CDR3 region. Sequencing of the amplicons was done on the Illumina HiSeq platform. Turning to the authors' computational methods: PCR bias was computationally corrected using synthetic template baselines, reads within Hamming distance 2 were collapsed, and singletons that could not be merged were discarded. By aligning reads against IMGT, V, D and J genes, CDR3 length, and insertions or deletions at six rearrangement sites were assigned. Within each subset, clonotype counts were normalized to the number of sorted cells before true diversity and Gini coefficients were calculated with the tcR R package. The overlap coefficient, calculated on TCRB nucleotide sequences, was used to measure repertoire sharing. Not all clones reach the TCRdb copy of this immuneACCESS table, which keeps in-frame sequences only. Checked studies attribute under half of the gap to unresolved V genes and leave the rest unexplained. The D gene and trimming were derived from the DNA, and the V and J assignments and clone size from that table. The sample has roughly 400,000 clones on record, roughly a tenth of them singletons. Clones ranked in the top ten supply about 0.6% of the sample.

Recombination connected TRBV5-1 to TRBJ2-2; the D gene is unclear. This sequence originates from a young man with type 1 diabetes. The sample was central memory CD4+ T cells from blood. CDR3 reads: CASSQINPGELFF. The DNA sequence follows: TGCGCCAGCAGCCAAATTAACCCCGGGGAGCTGTTTTTT.